A selection of T cell receptor beta chains follows, all from one sample in a study of control samples from healthy donors and cancer patients. Clones were sequenced by immunoSEQ multiplex PCR, and TCRdb holds only the in-frame ones, with some missing. The sample contains 110,000 to 150,000 clones, 85% to 95% of which appear only once. Sequenced sample: PBMCs. The receptors derive from a man between 60 and 75 years old with colorectal cancer. The CDR3 runs from the conserved cysteine through the conserved F or W.

v_gene: TRBV19; CDR3aa: CASSMGIISYSPLHF
v_gene: TRBV9; CDR3aa: CASSSTQGPGNEKLFF
v_gene: TRBV5-8; CDR3aa: CASSLGGYGYTF
v_gene: TRBV7-2; CDR3aa: CASSPTSGGAHEQFF
v_gene: TRBV25-1; CDR3aa: CASSVSGGGEQYF
v_gene: TRBV5-1; CDR3aa: CASSVQDADEQYF
v_gene: TRBV7-2; CDR3aa: CASSLHGSSGNTIYF
v_gene: TRBV2; CDR3aa: CASSVEGAGTLSYEQYF
v_gene: TRBV7-2; CDR3aa: CASSKRQGANEQYF
v_gene: TRBV5-1; CDR3aa: CASTATSGSPGDTQYF
v_gene: TRBV27; CDR3aa: CASSPSRAVADTQYF
v_gene: TRBV27; CDR3aa: CASNFAGQGSYEQYF
v_gene: TRBV4-1; CDR3aa: CASSQEWTGGSEQFF
v_gene: TRBV5-4; CDR3aa: CASSSDRLPSYEQYF
v_gene: TRBV18; CDR3aa: CASSPNNSGPKNIQYF
v_gene: TRBV27; CDR3aa: CASRSPGWQAFF
v_gene: TRBV15; CDR3aa: CATSITGVKETQYF
v_gene: TRBV9; CDR3aa: CASSVTGTSGSYEQYF
v_gene: TRBV18; CDR3aa: CASSPTGGPTYEQYF
v_gene: TRBV6-5; CDR3aa: CASRRQADSYEQYF
v_gene: TRBV10-1; CDR3aa: CASSVREGASTEAFF
v_gene: TRBV5-1; CDR3aa: CASSLVLRASGGDEQFF
v_gene: TRBV7-2; CDR3aa: CASSLGAVTYEQYF
v_gene: TRBV2; CDR3aa: CASRTTSGGAAQYF
v_gene: TRBV6-6; CDR3aa: CASIPGRTGQGLFYTF
v_gene: TRBV7-2; CDR3aa: CASSLVDQGYGYTF
v_gene: TRBV10-2; CDR3aa: CASSDGPPGSGANVLTF
v_gene: TRBV19; CDR3aa: CASSLGTLNTGELFF
v_gene: TRBV6-5; CDR3aa: CASRPPGLAIDEQFF
v_gene: TRBV20-1; CDR3aa: CSASRRGTNQPQHF
v_gene: TRBV6-5; CDR3aa: CATFQVGGYTF
v_gene: TRBV12-3/TRBV12-4; CDR3aa: CASSYRQLWGYTF
v_gene: TRBV5-4; CDR3aa: CASSLAGGAEPMNTEAFF
v_gene: TRBV16; CDR3aa: CASSRQGTYEQYF
v_gene: TRBV19; CDR3aa: CASSKLAGSNEQFF
v_gene: TRBV18; CDR3aa: CASSPAQGADGYTF
v_gene: TRBV3-1/TRBV3-2; CDR3aa: CASSQDSGDTQYF
v_gene: TRBV24-1; CDR3aa: CATSDPRTGVGYGYTF